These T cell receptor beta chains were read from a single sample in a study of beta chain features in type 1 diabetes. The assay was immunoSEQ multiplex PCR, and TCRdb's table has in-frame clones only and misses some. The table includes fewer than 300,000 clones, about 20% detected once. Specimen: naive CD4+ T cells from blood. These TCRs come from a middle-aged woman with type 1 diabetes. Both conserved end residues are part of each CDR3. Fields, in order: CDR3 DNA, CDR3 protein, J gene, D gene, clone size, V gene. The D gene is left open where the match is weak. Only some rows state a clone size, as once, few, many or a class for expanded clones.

CDR3 DNA: TGTGCCAGTAGCCCACGGACAGGGAAGAATTCACCCCTCCACTTT; CDR3 protein: CASSPRTGKNSPLHF; J gene: TRBJ1-6; D gene: TRBD1; clone size: few; V gene: TRBV19
CDR3 DNA: TGTGCCAGCAGCGTAGGCGAGGGAGGGACCCAGTACTTC; CDR3 protein: CASSVGEGGTQYF; J gene: TRBJ2-5; D gene: -; clone size: -; V gene: TRBV9
CDR3 DNA: TGTGCCAGCAGCCCGCCGGGACTCAACACCGGGGAGCTGTTTTTT; CDR3 protein: CASSPPGLNTGELFF; J gene: TRBJ2-2; D gene: -; clone size: few; V gene: TRBV6-1
CDR3 DNA: TGTGCCAGCAGCGTACGGAGCGGGATGCCCTCTGGGGCCAACGTCCTGACTTTC; CDR3 protein: CASSVRSGMPSGANVLTF; J gene: TRBJ2-6; D gene: TRBD2; clone size: -; V gene: TRBV9
CDR3 DNA: TGCGCCAGCAGCCCGGGATTAGCCAAAAACATTCAGTACTTC; CDR3 protein: CASSPGLAKNIQYF; J gene: TRBJ2-4; D gene: -; clone size: few; V gene: TRBV5-1
CDR3 DNA: TGCGCCAGCAGCTTGGTCCCCCCCCAGGGTTTTGCAGGATCACCCCTCCACTTT; CDR3 protein: CASSLVPPQGFAGSPLHF; J gene: TRBJ1-6; D gene: -; clone size: -; V gene: TRBV5-1
CDR3 DNA: TGTGCCAGCAGCGTCAGATCTAGCACAGATACGCAGTATTTT; CDR3 protein: CASSVRSSTDTQYF; J gene: TRBJ2-3; D gene: -; clone size: few; V gene: TRBV9
CDR3 DNA: TGCAGCGTCCTTCCCGGGACAGGGAACACTGAAGCTTTCTTT; CDR3 protein: CSVLPGTGNTEAFF; J gene: TRBJ1-1; D gene: TRBD1; clone size: -; V gene: TRBV29-1
CDR3 DNA: TGTGCCTGGATAGCGGGTGGCTACGAGCAGTACTTC; CDR3 protein: CAWIAGGYEQYF; J gene: TRBJ2-7; D gene: TRBD2; clone size: few; V gene: TRBV30
CDR3 DNA: TGTGCCAGCAGTTTTCTGGGAGACTATGGCTACACCTTC; CDR3 protein: CASSFLGDYGYTF; J gene: TRBJ1-2; D gene: -; clone size: few; V gene: TRBV28
CDR3 DNA: TGCAGCGTAGGGACAGTTCTTAACACTGAAGCTTTCTTT; CDR3 protein: CSVGTVLNTEAFF; J gene: TRBJ1-1; D gene: TRBD1; clone size: -; V gene: TRBV29-1
CDR3 DNA: TGTGCCAGCAGTTTTGCCGGGGAGAAGGACTACGAGCAGTACTTC; CDR3 protein: CASSFAGEKDYEQYF; J gene: TRBJ2-7; D gene: -; clone size: -; V gene: TRBV25-1
CDR3 DNA: TGTGCCAGCAGCGCCGGGACTTTCGATACGCAGTATTTT; CDR3 protein: CASSAGTFDTQYF; J gene: TRBJ2-3; D gene: -; clone size: few; V gene: TRBV7-2
CDR3 DNA: TGTGCCAGCAGCGAACTAGCGGACTACGAGCAGTACTTC; CDR3 protein: CASSELADYEQYF; J gene: TRBJ2-7; D gene: TRBD2; clone size: -; V gene: TRBV9
CDR3 DNA: TGTGCCAGCAGCTTAGCAATTGGGACAGGGGACTACGAGCAGTACTTC; CDR3 protein: CASSLAIGTGDYEQYF; J gene: TRBJ2-7; D gene: TRBD1; clone size: few; V gene: TRBV7-2
CDR3 DNA: TGCAGCGTTGTTACAGGGAGCGGGGTATACAATGAGCAGTTCTTC; CDR3 protein: CSVVTGSGVYNEQFF; J gene: TRBJ2-1; D gene: -; clone size: -; V gene: TRBV29-1
CDR3 DNA: TGTGCCAGCAGCTTGATCAGCGGGGCATACAATGAGCAGTTCTTC; CDR3 protein: CASSLISGAYNEQFF; J gene: TRBJ2-1; D gene: TRBD2; clone size: few; V gene: TRBV5-4
CDR3 DNA: TGTGCCAGCAGCTCATTCAGGGGGAGCAGGGACATTCAGTACTTC; CDR3 protein: CASSSFRGSRDIQYF; J gene: TRBJ2-4; D gene: TRBD1; clone size: -; V gene: TRBV7-2
CDR3 DNA: TGTGCCAGCAGCTTAGGACAGGGCGAGACCCAGTACTTC; CDR3 protein: CASSLGQGETQYF; J gene: TRBJ2-5; D gene: TRBD1; clone size: few; V gene: TRBV7-2
CDR3 DNA: TGTGCCTCCCGGACAGGGGGCACAGATACGCAGTATTTT; CDR3 protein: CASRTGGTDTQYF; J gene: TRBJ2-3; D gene: TRBD1; clone size: few; V gene: TRBV28
CDR3 DNA: TGTGCCTGGAGCGCAATTCGGGACAGGGGGCTTGGTGGCTACACCTTC; CDR3 protein: CAWSAIRDRGLGGYTF; J gene: TRBJ1-2; D gene: TRBD1; clone size: -; V gene: TRBV30
CDR3 DNA: TGCAGCGTTGGCGGGACAGCGAACACCGGGGAGCTGTTTTTT; CDR3 protein: CSVGGTANTGELFF; J gene: TRBJ2-2; D gene: -; clone size: few; V gene: TRBV29-1
CDR3 DNA: TGCGCCAGCAGCGCGACTAGCGGGATTACATACAATGAGCAGTTCTTC; CDR3 protein: CASSATSGITYNEQFF; J gene: TRBJ2-1; D gene: TRBD2; clone size: -; V gene: TRBV5-1
CDR3 DNA: TGCAGCGTTGGACTCGGGGGTAACTATGGCTACACCTTC; CDR3 protein: CSVGLGGNYGYTF; J gene: TRBJ1-2; D gene: -; clone size: -; V gene: TRBV29-1
CDR3 DNA: TGTGCCAGCAGCTTGGTGGTAGTACGGAACACTGAAGCTTTCTTT; CDR3 protein: CASSLVVVRNTEAFF; J gene: TRBJ1-1; D gene: -; clone size: -; V gene: TRBV5-6
CDR3 DNA: TGTGCCATCAGTACCGGGACAGGGGGTCGGAGCACTGAAGCTTTCTTT; CDR3 protein: CAISTGTGGRSTEAFF; J gene: TRBJ1-1; D gene: TRBD1; clone size: -; V gene: TRBV10-3
CDR3 DNA: TGTGCCAGCAGTTACGCGCACGTTTCCTACGAGCAGTACTTC; CDR3 protein: CASSYAHVSYEQYF; J gene: TRBJ2-7; D gene: -; clone size: few; V gene: TRBV6-6
CDR3 DNA: TGTGCCAGCAGTGAAGCGCCGGGTCCTGAAGCTTTCTTT; CDR3 protein: CASSEAPGPEAFF; J gene: TRBJ1-1; D gene: -; clone size: once; V gene: TRBV2
CDR3 DNA: TGTGCCAGCAGCTTAGCCGGAGGAGAGACCCAGTACTTC; CDR3 protein: CASSLAGGETQYF; J gene: TRBJ2-5; D gene: -; clone size: few; V gene: TRBV7-9
CDR3 DNA: TGTGCCAGCAGAGATGATCCGGGACAGCTCTCTTCGGACCAGTACTTC; CDR3 protein: CASRDDPGQLSSDQYF; J gene: TRBJ2-5; D gene: TRBD1; clone size: -; V gene: TRBV5-4
CDR3 DNA: TGTGCCAGCAGCTCCGCGACAGGCTCTGGGGCCAACGTCCTGACTTTC; CDR3 protein: CASSSATGSGANVLTF; J gene: TRBJ2-6; D gene: -; clone size: -; V gene: TRBV7-8
CDR3 DNA: TGCAGCGTTGAAGATCGGCAGGGTCGGGAAAAACTGTTTTTT; CDR3 protein: CSVEDRQGREKLFF; J gene: TRBJ1-4; D gene: -; clone size: few; V gene: TRBV29-1
CDR3 DNA: TGTGCCTGGAGTCGACAGGGATTCCAAGAGACCCAGTACTTC; CDR3 protein: CAWSRQGFQETQYF; J gene: TRBJ2-5; D gene: TRBD1; clone size: few; V gene: TRBV30
CDR3 DNA: TGTGCCAGCGCTACCGGGGGGGAGAGATCCTACAATGAGCAGTTCTTC; CDR3 protein: CASATGGERSYNEQFF; J gene: TRBJ2-1; D gene: TRBD2; clone size: few; V gene: TRBV5-4
CDR3 DNA: TGTGCCAGCAGCAGGGACTCCCCTCGGTTCGAGCAGTACTTC; CDR3 protein: CASSRDSPRFEQYF; J gene: TRBJ2-7; D gene: -; clone size: few; V gene: TRBV28
CDR3 DNA: TGTGCCAGCAGCCCTACAGGGGGAGGCAATCAGCCCCAGCATTTT; CDR3 protein: CASSPTGGGNQPQHF; J gene: TRBJ1-5; D gene: TRBD1; clone size: -; V gene: TRBV7-9
CDR3 DNA: TGTGCCAGCAGCGTATCGGGGTACGAAAAACTGTTTTTT; CDR3 protein: CASSVSGYEKLFF; J gene: TRBJ1-4; D gene: -; clone size: -; V gene: TRBV9
CDR3 DNA: TGTGCCAGCTCACCACAACGGGAGAACACTGAAGCTTTCTTT; CDR3 protein: CASSPQRENTEAFF; J gene: TRBJ1-1; D gene: -; clone size: -; V gene: TRBV18
CDR3 DNA: TGTGCCAGCAGCCAAGATAATGCACGGGGAAACACCATATATTTT; CDR3 protein: CASSQDNARGNTIYF; J gene: TRBJ1-3; D gene: -; clone size: -; V gene: TRBV4-2
CDR3 DNA: TGTGCCAGCAGCCTCCCCAGGCGGGGGCTCCAAGAGACCCAGTACTTC; CDR3 protein: CASSLPRRGLQETQYF; J gene: TRBJ2-5; D gene: -; clone size: -; V gene: TRBV7-9
CDR3 DNA: TGCGCCAGCAGCCACGGGACTACCGGGCCCTACGAGCAGTACTTC; CDR3 protein: CASSHGTTGPYEQYF; J gene: TRBJ2-7; D gene: TRBD2; clone size: -; V gene: TRBV4-1
CDR3 DNA: TGTGCCACCAGCAGAGATATCACGCAGGTTGAAGCTTTCTTT; CDR3 protein: CATSRDITQVEAFF; J gene: TRBJ1-1; D gene: -; clone size: few; V gene: TRBV15
CDR3 DNA: TGTGCCTGGAGTCTACGGACAGGGAACTATGGCTACACCTTC; CDR3 protein: CAWSLRTGNYGYTF; J gene: TRBJ1-2; D gene: TRBD1; clone size: -; V gene: TRBV30
CDR3 DNA: TGTGCCAGCAGGAAGTGGGGACAGGGTGAAGCTTTCTTT; CDR3 protein: CASRKWGQGEAFF; J gene: TRBJ1-1; D gene: TRBD1; clone size: few; V gene: TRBV6-5
CDR3 DNA: TGTGCCAGCAGCTTAGCTACAGGGGTAGCTAACTATGGCTACACCTTC; CDR3 protein: CASSLATGVANYGYTF; J gene: TRBJ1-2; D gene: TRBD1; clone size: few; V gene: TRBV7-6
CDR3 DNA: TGTGCCAGCAGTTTTAGCCCCCACCGGTCCGGGGAGCTGTTTTTT; CDR3 protein: CASSFSPHRSGELFF; J gene: TRBJ2-2; D gene: -; clone size: few; V gene: TRBV27
CDR3 DNA: TGTGCCAGCAGCTCTCCCGCGGAGTCAGGGGCCGCAACTAATGAAAAACTGTTTTTT; CDR3 protein: CASSSPAESGAATNEKLFF; J gene: TRBJ1-4; D gene: -; clone size: -; V gene: TRBV9